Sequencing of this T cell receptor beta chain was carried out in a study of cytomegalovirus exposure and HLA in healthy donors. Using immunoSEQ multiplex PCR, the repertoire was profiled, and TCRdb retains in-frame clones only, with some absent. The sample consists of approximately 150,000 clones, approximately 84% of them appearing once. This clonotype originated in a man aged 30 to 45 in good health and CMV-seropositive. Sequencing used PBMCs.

CDR3: CARSCPSYPEGYTF. DNA of the CDR3: TGTGCCAGAAGCTGTCCGTCATATCCCGAGGGCTACACCTTC. V gene TRBV5-3 combines with J gene TRBJ1-2; D remains ambiguous. TRBV5-3 is classed as an ORF, of uncertain function. V lost 3 bases, J lost 8 bases, and 17 bases lay in between. The CDR3 is made up of 14 amino acids.